The clone carrying this T cell receptor (beta chain) occurred many times. HTBI primers from iRepertoire and Arm-PCR of CDR3 regions yielded the TCR beta libraries. TCRdb passed the multiplex PCR reads through MiXCR, listing each CDR3 protein once. The data contain 390,000 or so distinct CDR3 sequences, approximately 12% of them singletons. This entry is derived from a study of regulatory T cells in long-lasting Graves disease. This sample's time point: newly diagnosed GD, antithyroid drugs for less than 3 months. There was RNA extracted from PBMCs, and the TCR library was made from it. Tubes containing EDTA received approximately 9.8 milliliters of drawn peripheral blood. Trimming left V 4 bases short and J 2 bases short, with 12 bases between. The CDR3 runs 14 residues. Germline CDR1 is SEHNR and CDR2 is FQNEAQ (reference sequence). These data also formed part of another study, on T cells in Graves' hyperthyroidism and ophthalmopathy. Per that study: Using 13 V-J features, a model discriminated ophthalmopathy from stable hyperthyroidism. Model output signaled ophthalmopathy a median around 6.9 months ahead of onset.

Sequences were derived from peripheral blood mononuclear cells (PBMCs), sampled at new diagnosis, from a patient treated with antithyroid drugs. This clonotype was sampled from a woman aged 18-35 years with Graves disease. The chain joins TRBV7-9 to TRBJ2-7; D may be TRBD2 (6 bases). CDR3 protein: CASSSSVYTYEQYF. Here the CDR3 DNA reads TGTGCCAGCAGCTCTAGCGTTTACACCTACGAGCAGTACTTC.